One TCR beta chain is described in this entry. The antigen is not known. At colonoscopy, a blood sample was also collected. This CDR3 has 14 residues. With 4 bases removed from V and 4 bases from J, the gap between germline ends came to 12 bases. Germline V gene lookup returns CDR1 SGHRS and CDR2 YFSETQ. This was a survey-level run. Generated by immunoSEQ multiplex PCR, the TCRdb table keeps only in-frame clones and is missing some. The sample has 4,500 to 6,500 clones, over 85% seen once; the top ten hold under 2%. The data were taken from a study of pediatric ulcerative colitis. Points from the study as a whole: In rectum, acute severe colitis had expanded clones and less diversity.

The rearrangement uses TRBV5-1 and TRBJ1-3, with D uncertain. This receptor was obtained from a girl aged 10-17 years who was a control in a study of pediatric ulcerative colitis. The sample consisted of blood. CDR3 nucleotide sequence: TGCGCCAGCAGCCCCTCGGTCGGCGGAAACACCATATATTTT. Translating it yields CASSPSVGGNTIYF.